This T cell receptor (beta chain) was sequenced for a study of shared clonotypes between healthy human individuals. Study background: The plates for each donor numbered three CD4 naive, three CD4 memory, two CD8 naive and one CD8 memory.

The CDR3 sequence is 14 residues long. The germline V and J ends were trimmed by 4 bases and 2 bases, with 11 bases remaining between them. Germline V gene sequence: CDR1 MNHEY, CDR2 SMNVEV (reference sequence). Study-level findings and limits: The rarefaction results pointed to incomplete sorted-subset sequencing despite large depth. Only blood was sampled; tissue repertoires likely differ. It was observed that 5% to 6.5% of naive CD4 clonotypes were shared across a handful of donors.

Some clones are missing from TCRdb's copy, which holds only in-frame ones; the method was immunoSEQ multiplex PCR. Here the sample spans some 2.1 million clones, 93% being singletons. It was CD45RO-negative cells, positively selected for CCR7, that made up naive CD8 cells, with terminally differentiated effector memory CD45RA+ cells excluded. With respect to this clone: As yet, its antigen is unknown.

The material sequenced was naive CD8+ T cells from PBMCs. The sequence was obtained from a man between 18 and 35 years old in good health. Some clones in this sample may be carry-over from other donors' samples. This rearrangement joins TRBV27 to TRBJ1-2, with D uncertain. The CDR3 sequence is CASSSTDTNYGYTF. The DNA of the CDR3 is TGTGCCAGCAGTTCAACAGACACGAACTATGGCTACACCTTC.